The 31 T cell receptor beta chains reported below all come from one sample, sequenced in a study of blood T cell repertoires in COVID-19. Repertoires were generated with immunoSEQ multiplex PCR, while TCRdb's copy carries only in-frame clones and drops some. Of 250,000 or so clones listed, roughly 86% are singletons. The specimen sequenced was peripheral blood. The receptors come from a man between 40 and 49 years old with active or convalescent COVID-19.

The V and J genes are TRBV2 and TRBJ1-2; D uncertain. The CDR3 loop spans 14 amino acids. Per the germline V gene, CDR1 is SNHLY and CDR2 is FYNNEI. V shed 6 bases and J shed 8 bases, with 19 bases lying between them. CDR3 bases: TGTGCCAGCAGAGTCGGAGGCCCAGTTTCGGGCTACACCTTC. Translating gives CASRVGGPVSGYTF.

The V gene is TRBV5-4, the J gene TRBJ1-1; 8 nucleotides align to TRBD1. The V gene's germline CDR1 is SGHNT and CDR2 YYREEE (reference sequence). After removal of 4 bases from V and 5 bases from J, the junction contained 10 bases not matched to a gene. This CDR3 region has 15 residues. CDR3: CASSATQGAQTEAFF. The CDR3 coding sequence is TGTGCCAGCAGCGCAACCCAGGGGGCGCAAACTGAAGCTTTCTTT.

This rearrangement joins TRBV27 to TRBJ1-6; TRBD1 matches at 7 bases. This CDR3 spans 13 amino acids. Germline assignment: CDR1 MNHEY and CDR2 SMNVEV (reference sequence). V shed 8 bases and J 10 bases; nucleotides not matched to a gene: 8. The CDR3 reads CASSRQGGSPLHF. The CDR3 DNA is TGTGCCAGCTCGCGACAGGGAGGATCACCCCTCCACTTT.

In DNA, the CDR3 is TGTGCCAGCAGAGTTCATGGGCCAGGGAACTATGGCTACACCTTC. This sequence encodes CASRVHGPGNYGYTF. The V call is TRBV27, the J call TRBJ1-2; D possibly corresponds to TRBD1 (5 bases). Trimming removed 6 bases at V and 2 bases at J, with 16 bases between. Germline CDR1 reads MNHEY; CDR2 reads SMNVEV (reference sequence). This CDR3 has 15 residues.

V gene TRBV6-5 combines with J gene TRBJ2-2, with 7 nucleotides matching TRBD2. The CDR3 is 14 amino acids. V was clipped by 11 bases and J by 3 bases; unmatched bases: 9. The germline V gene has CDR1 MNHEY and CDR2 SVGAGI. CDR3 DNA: TGTGCCGGGACCGGGGGGAGGTACACCGGGGAGCTGTTTTTT. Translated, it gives CAGTGGRYTGELFF.

The CDR3 loop reads CASSGGGAPAYEQYF. CDR3 in DNA: TGCGCCAGCAGTGGTGGAGGGGCGCCGGCCTACGAGCAGTACTTC. V is TRBV10-1 and J is TRBJ2-7, with D perhaps TRBD2 (6 bases). From germline, CDR1 is WNHNN and CDR2 SYGVQD (reference sequence). This CDR3 is built from 15 residues. V dropped 4 bases and J dropped 2 bases, with 15 bases sitting between them.

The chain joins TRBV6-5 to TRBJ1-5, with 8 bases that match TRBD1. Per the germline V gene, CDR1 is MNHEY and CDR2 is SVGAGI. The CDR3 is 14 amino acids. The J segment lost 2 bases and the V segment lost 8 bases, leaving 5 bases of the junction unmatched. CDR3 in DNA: TGTGCCAGCGCCCCGGGACAGGGCAATCAGCCCCAGCATTTT. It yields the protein CASAPGQGNQPQHF.

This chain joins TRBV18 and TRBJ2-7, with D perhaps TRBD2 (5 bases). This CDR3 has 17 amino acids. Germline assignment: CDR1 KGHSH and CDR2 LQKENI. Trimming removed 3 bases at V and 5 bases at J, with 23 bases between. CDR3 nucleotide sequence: TGTGCCAGCTCACCCCTCCCCCCGGGAAGGGTCTTTAACGAGCAGTACTTC. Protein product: CASSPLPPGRVFNEQYF.

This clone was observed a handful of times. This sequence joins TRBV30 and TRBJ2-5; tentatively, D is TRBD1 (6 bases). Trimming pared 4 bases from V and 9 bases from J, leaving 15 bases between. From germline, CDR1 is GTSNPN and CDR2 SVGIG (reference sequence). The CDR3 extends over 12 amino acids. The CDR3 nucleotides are TGTGCCTGGATAGCCCCCTCAGGGGCCCAGTACTTC. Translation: CAWIAPSGAQYF.

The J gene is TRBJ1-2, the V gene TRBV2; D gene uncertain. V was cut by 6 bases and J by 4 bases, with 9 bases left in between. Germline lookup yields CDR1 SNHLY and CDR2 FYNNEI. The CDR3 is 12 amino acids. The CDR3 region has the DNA TGTGCCAGCAGACCCCAGGTCTATGGCTACACCTTC. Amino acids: CASRPQVYGYTF.

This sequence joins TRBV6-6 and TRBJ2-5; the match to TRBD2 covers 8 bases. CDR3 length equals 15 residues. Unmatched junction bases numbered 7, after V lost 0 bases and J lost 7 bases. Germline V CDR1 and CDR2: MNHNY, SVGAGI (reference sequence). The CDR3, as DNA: TGTGCCAGCAGTTACTCGAGGGGCGCGGGAGGGACCCAGTACTTC. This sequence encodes CASSYSRGAGGTQYF.

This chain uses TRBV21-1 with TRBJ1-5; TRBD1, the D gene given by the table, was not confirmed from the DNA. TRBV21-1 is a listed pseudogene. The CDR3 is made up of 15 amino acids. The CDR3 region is CASSRQGLSNQPQHF. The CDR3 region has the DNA TGTGCCAGCAGCAGACAGGGTTTGAGCAATCAGCCCCAGCATTTT.

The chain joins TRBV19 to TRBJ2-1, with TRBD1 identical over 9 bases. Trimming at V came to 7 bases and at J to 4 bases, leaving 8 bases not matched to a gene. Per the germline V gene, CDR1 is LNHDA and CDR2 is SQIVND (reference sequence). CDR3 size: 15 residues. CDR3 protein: CASNGWTGDYNEQFF. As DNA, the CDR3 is TGTGCCAGTAACGGATGGACAGGGGATTACAATGAGCAGTTCTTC.

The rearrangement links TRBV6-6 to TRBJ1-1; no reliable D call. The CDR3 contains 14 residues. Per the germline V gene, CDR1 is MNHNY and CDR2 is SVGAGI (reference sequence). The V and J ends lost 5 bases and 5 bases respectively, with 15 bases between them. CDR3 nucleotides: TGTGCCAGCAGTCAAACACCCGGGAAAACTGAAGCTTTCTTT. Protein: CASSQTPGKTEAFF.

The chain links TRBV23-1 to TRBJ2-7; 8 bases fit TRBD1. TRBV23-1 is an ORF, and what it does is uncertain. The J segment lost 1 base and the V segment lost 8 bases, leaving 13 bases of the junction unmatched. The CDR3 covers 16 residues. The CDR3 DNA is TGCGCCAGCCCAGGGCAGGGGGCGGTTCATTCCTACGAGCAGTACTTC. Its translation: CASPGQGAVHSYEQYF.

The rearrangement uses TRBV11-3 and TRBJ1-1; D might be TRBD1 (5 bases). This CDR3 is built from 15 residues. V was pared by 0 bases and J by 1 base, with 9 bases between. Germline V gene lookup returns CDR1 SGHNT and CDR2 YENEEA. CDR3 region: CASSLEGGGNTEAFF. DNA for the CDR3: TGTGCCAGCAGCTTAGAGGGGGGTGGGAACACTGAAGCTTTCTTT.

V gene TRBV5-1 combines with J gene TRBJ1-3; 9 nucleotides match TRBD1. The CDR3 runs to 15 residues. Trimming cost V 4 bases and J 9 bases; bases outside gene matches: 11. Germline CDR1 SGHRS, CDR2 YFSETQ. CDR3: CASSQEPGQGITIYF. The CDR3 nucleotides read TGCGCCAGCAGCCAAGAGCCAGGACAGGGGATCACCATATATTTT.

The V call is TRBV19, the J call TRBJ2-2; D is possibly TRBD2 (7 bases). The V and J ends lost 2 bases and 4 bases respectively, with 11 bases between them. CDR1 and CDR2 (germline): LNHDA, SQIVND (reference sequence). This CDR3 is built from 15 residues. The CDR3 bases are TGTGCCAGTAGTATATCTAGGGGGGGCACCGGGGAGCTGTTTTTT. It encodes CASSISRGGTGELFF.

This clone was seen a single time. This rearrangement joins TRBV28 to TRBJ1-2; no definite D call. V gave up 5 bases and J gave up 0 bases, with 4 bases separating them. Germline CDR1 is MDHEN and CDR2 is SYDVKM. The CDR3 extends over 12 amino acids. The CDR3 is CASSLSNYGYTF. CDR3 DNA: TGTGCCAGCAGTCTCTCTAACTATGGCTACACCTTC.

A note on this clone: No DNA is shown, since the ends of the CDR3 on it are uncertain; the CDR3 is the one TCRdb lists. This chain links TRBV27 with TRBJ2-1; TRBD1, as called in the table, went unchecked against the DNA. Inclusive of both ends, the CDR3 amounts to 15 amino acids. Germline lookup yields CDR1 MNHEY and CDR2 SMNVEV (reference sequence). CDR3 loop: CASSFGSGKGNEQFF.

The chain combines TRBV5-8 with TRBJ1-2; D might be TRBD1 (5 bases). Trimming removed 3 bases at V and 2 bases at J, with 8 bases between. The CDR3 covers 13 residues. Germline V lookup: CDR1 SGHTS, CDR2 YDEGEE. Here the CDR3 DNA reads TGTGCCAGCAGCTACGGGGGGAACTATGGCTACACCTTC. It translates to CASSYGGNYGYTF.

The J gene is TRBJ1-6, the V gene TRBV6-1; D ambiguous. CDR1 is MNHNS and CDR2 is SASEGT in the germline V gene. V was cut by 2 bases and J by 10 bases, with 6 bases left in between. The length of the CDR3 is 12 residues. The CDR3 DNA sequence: TGTGCCAGCAGTGAACCCGTATCACCCCTCCACTTT. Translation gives CASSEPVSPLHF.

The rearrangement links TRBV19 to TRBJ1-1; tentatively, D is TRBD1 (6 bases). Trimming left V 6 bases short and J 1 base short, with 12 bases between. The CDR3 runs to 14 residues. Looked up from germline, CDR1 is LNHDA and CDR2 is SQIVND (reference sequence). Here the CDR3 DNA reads TGTGCCAGTAGCCACAGGGAGAGGAACACTGAAGCTTTCTTT. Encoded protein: CASSHRERNTEAFF.

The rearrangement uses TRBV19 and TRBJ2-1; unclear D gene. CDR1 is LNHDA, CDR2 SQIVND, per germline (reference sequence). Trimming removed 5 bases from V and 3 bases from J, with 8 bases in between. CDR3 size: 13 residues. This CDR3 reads CASSFGGYNEQFF. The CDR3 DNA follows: TGTGCCAGTAGTTTCGGTGGCTACAATGAGCAGTTCTTC.

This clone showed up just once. The DNA of the CDR3 is TGTGCCAGCACCTTAAGTTCAGATGTTGGCTACACCTTC. Its protein is CASTLSSDVGYTF. The genes are TRBV6-6 and TRBJ1-2; D is uncertain. Trimming took 7 bases from V and 7 from J, leaving 16 bases between them. The CDR3 is 13 residues long. CDR1 and CDR2 (germline): MNHNY, SVGAGI (reference sequence).

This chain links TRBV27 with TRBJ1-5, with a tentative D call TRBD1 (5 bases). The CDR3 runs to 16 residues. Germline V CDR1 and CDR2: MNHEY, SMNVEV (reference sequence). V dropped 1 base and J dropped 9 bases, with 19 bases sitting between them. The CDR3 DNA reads TGTGCCAGCAGTTTATGGGGGGAGAATGGTTATCGGCCCCAGCATTTT. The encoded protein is CASSLWGENGYRPQHF.

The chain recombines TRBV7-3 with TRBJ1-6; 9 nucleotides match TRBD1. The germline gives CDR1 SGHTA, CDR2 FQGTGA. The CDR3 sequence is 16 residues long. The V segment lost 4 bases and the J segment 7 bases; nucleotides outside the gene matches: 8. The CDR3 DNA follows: TGTGCCAGCAGCTCCTCCCCGACAGGGGGGAATTCACCCCTCCACTTT. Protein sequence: CASSSSPTGGNSPLHF.

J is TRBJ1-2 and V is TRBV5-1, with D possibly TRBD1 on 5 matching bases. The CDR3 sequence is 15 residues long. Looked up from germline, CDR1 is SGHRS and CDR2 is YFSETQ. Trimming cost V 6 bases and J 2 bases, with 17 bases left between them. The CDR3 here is CASNPRGDLNYGYTF. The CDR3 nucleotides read TGCGCCAGCAACCCCCGGGGGGACCTCAACTATGGCTACACCTTC.

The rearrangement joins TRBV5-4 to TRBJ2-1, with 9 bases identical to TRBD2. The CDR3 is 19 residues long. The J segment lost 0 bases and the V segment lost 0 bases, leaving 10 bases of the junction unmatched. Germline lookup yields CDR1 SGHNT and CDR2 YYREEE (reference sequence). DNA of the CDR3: TGTGCCAGCAGCTTGGATCCCGCGGGAGGGTCTTTCTCCTACAATGAGCAGTTCTTC. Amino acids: CASSLDPAGGSFSYNEQFF. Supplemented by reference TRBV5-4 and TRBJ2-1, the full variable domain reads ETGVTQSPTHLIKTRGQQVTLRCSSQSGHNTVSWYQQALGQGPQFIFQYYREEENGRGNFPPRFSGLQFPNYSSELNVNALELDDSALYLCASSLDPAGGSFSYNEQFFGPGTRLTVL.

CDR3 sequence (DNA): TGTGCCAGCAGGCGCGGACAGGGGGGCGACACTGAAGCTTTCTTT. This sequence encodes CASRRGQGGDTEAFF. The chain uses TRBV6-5 and TRBJ1-1; 10 bases match TRBD1. After removal of 6 bases from V and 3 bases from J, the junction contained 7 bases not matched to a gene. The CDR3 has 15 amino acids. Germline V gene lookup returns CDR1 MNHEY and CDR2 SVGAGI.

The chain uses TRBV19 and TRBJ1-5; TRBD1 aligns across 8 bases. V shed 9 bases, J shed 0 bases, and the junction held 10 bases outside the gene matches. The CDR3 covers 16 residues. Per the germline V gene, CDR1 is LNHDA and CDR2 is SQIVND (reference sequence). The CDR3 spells CASKTPTGDSNQPQHF. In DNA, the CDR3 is TGTGCCAGCAAAACCCCGACAGGGGATAGCAATCAGCCCCAGCATTTT.